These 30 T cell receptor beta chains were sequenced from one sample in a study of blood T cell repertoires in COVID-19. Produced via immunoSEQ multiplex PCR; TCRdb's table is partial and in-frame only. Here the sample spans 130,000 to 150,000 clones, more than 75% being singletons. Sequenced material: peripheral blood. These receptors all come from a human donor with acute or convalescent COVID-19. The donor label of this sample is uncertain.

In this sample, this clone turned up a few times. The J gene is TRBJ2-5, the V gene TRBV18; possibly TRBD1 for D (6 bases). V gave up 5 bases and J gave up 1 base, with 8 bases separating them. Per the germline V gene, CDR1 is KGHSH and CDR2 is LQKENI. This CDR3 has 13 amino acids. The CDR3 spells CASSTGLQETQYF. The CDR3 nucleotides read TGTGCCAGCTCAACAGGGCTCCAAGAGACCCAGTACTTC.

DNA for the CDR3: TGTGCCAGCAGCTTGAGTTGGGGACAGGCCCTTAATGAAAAACTGTTTTTT. It codes for CASSLSWGQALNEKLFF. V gene TRBV5-8 combines with J gene TRBJ1-4; 8 bases are shared with TRBD1. Germline CDR1 SGHTS, CDR2 YDEGEE. With V trimmed by 1 base and J by 4 bases, 9 bases remained unmatched. The CDR3 totals 17 residues.

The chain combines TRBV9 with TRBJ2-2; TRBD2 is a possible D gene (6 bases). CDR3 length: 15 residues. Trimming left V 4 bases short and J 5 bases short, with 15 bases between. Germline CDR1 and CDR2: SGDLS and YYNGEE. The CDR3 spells CASSLGGFETGELFF. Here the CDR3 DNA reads TGTGCCAGCAGCCTTGGGGGGTTTGAAACCGGGGAGCTGTTTTTT.

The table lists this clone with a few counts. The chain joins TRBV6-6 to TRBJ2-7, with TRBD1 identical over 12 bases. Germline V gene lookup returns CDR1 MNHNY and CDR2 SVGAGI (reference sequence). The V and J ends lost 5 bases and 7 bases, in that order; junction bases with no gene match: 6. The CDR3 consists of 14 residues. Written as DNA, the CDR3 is TGTGCCAGCAGTCGGGGACAGGGGGCCAGAGAGCAGTACGTC. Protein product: CASSRGQGAREQYV.

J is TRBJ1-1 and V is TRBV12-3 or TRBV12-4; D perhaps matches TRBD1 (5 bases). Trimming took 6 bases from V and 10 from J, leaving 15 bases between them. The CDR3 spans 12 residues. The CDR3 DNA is TGTGCCAGCAGGCCGGGGGGACTACGAGCTTTCTTT. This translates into CASRPGGLRAFF.

CDR3 sequence reads: CASSYRGHYYGYTF. The DNA for the CDR3 is TGTGCCAGCAGCTATCGGGGACACTACTATGGCTACACCTTC. The chain employs TRBV28 and TRBJ1-2; a weak D match, TRBD1 (6 bases). V lost 6 bases, J lost 3 bases, and 14 bases lay in between. Germline lookup yields CDR1 MDHEN and CDR2 SYDVKM. The length of the CDR3 is 14 residues.

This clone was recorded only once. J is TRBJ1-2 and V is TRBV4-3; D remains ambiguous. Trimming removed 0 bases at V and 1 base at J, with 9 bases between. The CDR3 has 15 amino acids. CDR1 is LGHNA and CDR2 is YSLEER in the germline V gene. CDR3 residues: CASSQDSGVNYGYTF. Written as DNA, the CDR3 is TGCGCCAGCAGCCAAGATAGCGGGGTTAACTATGGCTACACCTTC.

DNA of the CDR3: TGTGCCTGGGGTCGAGACAGGGTAGAGTATGGCTACACCTTC. This codes for CAWGRDRVEYGYTF. This sequence joins TRBV30 and TRBJ1-2; 7 nucleotides line up with TRBD1. The J segment lost 5 bases and the V segment lost 5 bases, leaving 11 bases of the junction unmatched. The CDR3 has 14 residues. From germline, CDR1 is GTSNPN and CDR2 SVGIG (reference sequence).

CDR3 DNA: TGTGCCAGCAGTTCAGGATTCACTGAAGCTTTCTTT. This translates into CASSSGFTEAFF. J is TRBJ1-1 and V is TRBV28; unclear D gene. The CDR3 extends over 12 amino acids. V dropped 4 bases and J dropped 4 bases, with 7 bases sitting between them. Germline loops: CDR1 MDHEN, CDR2 SYDVKM.

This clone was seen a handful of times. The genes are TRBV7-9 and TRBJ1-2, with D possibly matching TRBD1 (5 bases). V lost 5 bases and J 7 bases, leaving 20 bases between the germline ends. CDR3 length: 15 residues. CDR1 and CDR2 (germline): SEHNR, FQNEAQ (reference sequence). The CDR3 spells CASSPSAGPTGGYTF. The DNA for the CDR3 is TGTGCCAGCAGCCCTAGTGCAGGGCCAACGGGTGGCTACACCTTC.

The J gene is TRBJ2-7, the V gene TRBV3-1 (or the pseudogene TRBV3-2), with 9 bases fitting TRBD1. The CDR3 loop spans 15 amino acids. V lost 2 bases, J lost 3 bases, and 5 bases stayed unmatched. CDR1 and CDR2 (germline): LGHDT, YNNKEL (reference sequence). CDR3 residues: CASSQSQGAGYEQYV. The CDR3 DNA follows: TGTGCCAGCAGCCAATCACAGGGGGCCGGCTACGAGCAGTACGTC.

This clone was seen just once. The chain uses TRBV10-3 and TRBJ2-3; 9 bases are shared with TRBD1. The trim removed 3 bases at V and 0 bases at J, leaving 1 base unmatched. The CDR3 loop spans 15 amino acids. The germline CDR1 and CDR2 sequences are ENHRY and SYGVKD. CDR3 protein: CAISDGQGSTDTQYF. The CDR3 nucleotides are TGTGCCATCAGTGATGGACAGGGGAGCACAGATACGCAGTATTTT.

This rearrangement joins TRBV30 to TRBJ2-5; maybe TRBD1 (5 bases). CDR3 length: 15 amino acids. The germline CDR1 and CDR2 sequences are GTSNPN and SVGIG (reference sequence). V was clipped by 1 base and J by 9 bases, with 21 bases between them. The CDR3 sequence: CAWSGLDPGNGAQYF. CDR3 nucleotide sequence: TGTGCCTGGAGTGGCCTCGATCCAGGGAATGGGGCCCAGTACTTC.

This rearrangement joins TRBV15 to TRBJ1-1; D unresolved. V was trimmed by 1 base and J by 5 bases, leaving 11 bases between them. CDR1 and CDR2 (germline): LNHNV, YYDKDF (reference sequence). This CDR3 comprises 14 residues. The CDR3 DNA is TGTGCCACCAGCAGAGGCAGGAGGGAAACTGAAGCTTTCTTT. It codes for CATSRGRRETEAFF.

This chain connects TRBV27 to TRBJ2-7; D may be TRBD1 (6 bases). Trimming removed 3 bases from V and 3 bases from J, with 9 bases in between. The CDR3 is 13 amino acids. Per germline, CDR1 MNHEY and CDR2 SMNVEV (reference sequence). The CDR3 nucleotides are TGTGCCAGCAGTTTGACAGGCTACTACGAGCAGTACTTC. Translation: CASSLTGYYEQYF.

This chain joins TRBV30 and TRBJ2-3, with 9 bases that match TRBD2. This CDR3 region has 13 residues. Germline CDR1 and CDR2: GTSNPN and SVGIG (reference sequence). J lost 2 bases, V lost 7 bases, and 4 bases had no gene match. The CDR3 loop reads CALTSGFTDTQYF. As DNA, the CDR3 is TGTGCCTTGACTAGCGGTTTCACAGATACGCAGTATTTT.

The CDR3: CATSRAGQGGPPLHF. CDR3 in DNA: TGTGCCACCAGCAGAGCGGGACAAGGAGGTCCACCCCTCCACTTT. This chain joins TRBV15 and TRBJ1-6, with a tentative D call TRBD1 (6 bases). The germline V and J ends were trimmed by 1 base and 11 bases, with 15 bases remaining between them. The CDR3 contains 15 residues. Germline V gene data show CDR1 as LNHNV and CDR2 as YYDKDF (reference sequence).

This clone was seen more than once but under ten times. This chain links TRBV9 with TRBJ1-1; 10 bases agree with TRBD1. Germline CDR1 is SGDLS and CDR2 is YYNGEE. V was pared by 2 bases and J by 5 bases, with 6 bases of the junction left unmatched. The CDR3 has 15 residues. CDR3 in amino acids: CASSVGQGLSTEAFF. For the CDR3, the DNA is TGTGCCAGCAGCGTGGGACAGGGGTTATCAACTGAAGCTTTCTTT. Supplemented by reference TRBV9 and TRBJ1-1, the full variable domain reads DSGVTQTPKHLITATGQRVTLRCSPRSGDLSVYWYQQSLDQGLQFLIQYYNGEERAKGNILERFSAQQFPDLHSELNLSSLELGDSALYFCASSVGQGLSTEAFFGQGTRLTVV.

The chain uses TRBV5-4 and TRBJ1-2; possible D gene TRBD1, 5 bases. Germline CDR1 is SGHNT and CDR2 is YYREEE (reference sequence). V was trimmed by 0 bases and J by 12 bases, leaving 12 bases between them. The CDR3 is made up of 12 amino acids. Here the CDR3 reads CASSLVGREDTF. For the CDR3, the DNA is TGTGCCAGCAGCTTGGTGGGCAGGGAAGACACCTTC.

In nucleotides, the CDR3 is TGTGCCAGCAGCTTGGACAGGCCCCGAGGCACAGATACGCAGTATTTT. This codes for CASSLDRPRGTDTQYF. The chain combines TRBV5-4 with TRBJ2-3; possible D gene TRBD1, 5 bases. Germline V CDR1 and CDR2: SGHNT, YYREEE (reference sequence). Trimming left V 0 bases short and J 1 base short, with 12 bases between. CDR3 length equals 16 residues. Full variable domain (outside the CDR3, taken from reference TRBV5-4 and TRBJ2-3): ETGVTQSPTHLIKTRGQQVTLRCSSQSGHNTVSWYQQALGQGPQFIFQYYREEENGRGNFPPRFSGLQFPNYSSELNVNALELDDSALYLCASSLDRPRGTDTQYFGPGTRLTVL.

For the CDR3, the DNA is TGTGCCAGCAGTAGGCTAGCGGGGAACACCGGGGAGCTGTTTTTT. It translates to CASSRLAGNTGELFF. This chain joins TRBV6-5 and TRBJ2-2, with 8 bases that match TRBD2. Germline CDR1 MNHEY, CDR2 SVGAGI. The length of the CDR3 is 15 residues. The J segment lost 1 base and the V segment lost 5 bases, leaving 3 bases of the junction unmatched.

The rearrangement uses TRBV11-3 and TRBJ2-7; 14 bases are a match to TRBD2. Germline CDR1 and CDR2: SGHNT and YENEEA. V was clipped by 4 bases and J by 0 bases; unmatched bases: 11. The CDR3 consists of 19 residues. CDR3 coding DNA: TGTGCCAGCAGCTCACCTCGGACTAGCGGGAGGTTGGGCTCCTACGAGCAGTACGTC. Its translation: CASSSPRTSGRLGSYEQYV.

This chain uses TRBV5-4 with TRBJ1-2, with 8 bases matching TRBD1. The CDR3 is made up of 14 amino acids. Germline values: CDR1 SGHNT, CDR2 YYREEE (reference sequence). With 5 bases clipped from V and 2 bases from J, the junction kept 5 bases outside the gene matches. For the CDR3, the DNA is TGTGCCAGCAGTCCGGACAGGGCAAACTATGGCTACACCTTC. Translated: CASSPDRANYGYTF. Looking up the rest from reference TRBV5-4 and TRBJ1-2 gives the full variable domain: ETGVTQSPTHLIKTRGQQVTLRCSSQSGHNTVSWYQQALGQGPQFIFQYYREEENGRGNFPPRFSGLQFPNYSSELNVNALELDDSALYLCASSPDRANYGYTFGSGTRLTVV.

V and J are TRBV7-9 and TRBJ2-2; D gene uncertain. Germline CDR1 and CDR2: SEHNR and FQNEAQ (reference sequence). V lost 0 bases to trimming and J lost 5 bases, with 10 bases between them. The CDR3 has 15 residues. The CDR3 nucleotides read TGTGCCAGCAGCTTAGCGGCGGATTGGACCGGGGAGCTGTTTTTT. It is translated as CASSLAADWTGELFF.

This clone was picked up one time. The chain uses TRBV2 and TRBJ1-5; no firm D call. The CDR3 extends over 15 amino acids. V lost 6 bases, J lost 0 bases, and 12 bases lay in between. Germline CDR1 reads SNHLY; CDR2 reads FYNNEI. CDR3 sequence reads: CASRTRVGSNQPQHF. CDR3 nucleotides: TGTGCCAGCAGGACGAGGGTAGGTAGCAATCAGCCCCAGCATTTT.

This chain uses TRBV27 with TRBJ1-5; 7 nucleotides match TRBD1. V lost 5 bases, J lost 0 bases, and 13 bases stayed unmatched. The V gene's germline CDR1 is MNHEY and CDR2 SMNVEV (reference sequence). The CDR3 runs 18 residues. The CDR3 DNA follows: TGTGCCAGCAGTCCACTCGGGGCAGGGGGATATAGCAATCAGCCCCAGCATTTT. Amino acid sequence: CASSPLGAGGYSNQPQHF.

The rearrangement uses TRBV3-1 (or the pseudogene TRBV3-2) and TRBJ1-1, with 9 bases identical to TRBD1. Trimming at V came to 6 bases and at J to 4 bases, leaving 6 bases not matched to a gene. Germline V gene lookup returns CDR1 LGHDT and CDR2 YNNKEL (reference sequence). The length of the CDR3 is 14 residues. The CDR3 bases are TGTGCCAGCAGACCGGGACAGGGCTCCACTGAAGCTTTCTTT. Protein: CASRPGQGSTEAFF.

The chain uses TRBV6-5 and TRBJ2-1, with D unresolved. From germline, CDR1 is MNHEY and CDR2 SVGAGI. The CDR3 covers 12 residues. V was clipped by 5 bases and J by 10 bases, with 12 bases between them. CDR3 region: CASSPLGNEQFF. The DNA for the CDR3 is TGTGCCAGCAGTCCTCTAGGAAACGAGCAGTTCTTC.

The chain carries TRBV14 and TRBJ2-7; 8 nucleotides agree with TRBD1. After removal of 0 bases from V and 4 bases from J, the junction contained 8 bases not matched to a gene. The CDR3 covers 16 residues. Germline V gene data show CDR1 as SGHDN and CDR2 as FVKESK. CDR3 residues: CASSQDRGQGVYEQYF. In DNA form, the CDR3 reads TGTGCCAGCAGCCAAGACAGAGGACAGGGAGTTTACGAGCAGTACTTC.

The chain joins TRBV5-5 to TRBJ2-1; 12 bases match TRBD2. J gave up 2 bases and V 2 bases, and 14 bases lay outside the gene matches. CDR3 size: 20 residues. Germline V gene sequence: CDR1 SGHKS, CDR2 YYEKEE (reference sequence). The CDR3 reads CASSFRVLASGGATYNEQFF. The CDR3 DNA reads TGTGCCAGCAGCTTTCGTGTCCTGGCTAGCGGGGGGGCCACCTACAATGAGCAGTTCTTC. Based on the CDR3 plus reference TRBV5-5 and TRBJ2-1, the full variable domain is DAGVTQSPTHLIKTRGQQVTLRCSPISGHKSVSWYQQVLGQGPQFIFQYYEKEERGRGNFPDRFSARQFPNYSSELNVNALLLGDSALYLCASSFRVLASGGATYNEQFFGPGTRLTVL.